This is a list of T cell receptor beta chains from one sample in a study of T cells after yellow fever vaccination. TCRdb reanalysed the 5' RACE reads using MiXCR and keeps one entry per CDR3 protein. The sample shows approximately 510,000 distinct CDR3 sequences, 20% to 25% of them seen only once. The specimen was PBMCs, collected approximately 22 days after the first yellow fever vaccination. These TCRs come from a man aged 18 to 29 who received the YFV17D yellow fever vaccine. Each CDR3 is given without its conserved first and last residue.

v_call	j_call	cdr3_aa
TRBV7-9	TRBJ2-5	ASRYRGGDQETQY
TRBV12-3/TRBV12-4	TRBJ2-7	ASSPGQVYYEQY
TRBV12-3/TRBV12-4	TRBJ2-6	ASSFYGGANVLT
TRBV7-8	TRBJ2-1	ASSLVVGPNEQF
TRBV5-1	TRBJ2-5	ASSTIGQDTRLD
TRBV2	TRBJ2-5	ASTKKTGLLQETQY
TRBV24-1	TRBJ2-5	ATGQGETQY
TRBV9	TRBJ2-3	ASSVGLGTQY
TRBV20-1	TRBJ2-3	SARDQQRSTDTQY
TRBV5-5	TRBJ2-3	ASSSQRTRTDTQY
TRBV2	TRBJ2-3	ASSEVNAGGATDTQY
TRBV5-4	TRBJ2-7	ASRKDLTLYEQY
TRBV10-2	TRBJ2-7	ASMPGSSYEQY
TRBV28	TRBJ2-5	ASSPPGRETQY
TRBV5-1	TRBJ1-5	ASSLVGYQPQH
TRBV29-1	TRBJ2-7	SVEGAGTYEQY
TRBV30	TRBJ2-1	AWSFNNEQF